The 20 T cell receptor beta chains in this list originate from one sample, sequenced in a study of blood T cells in healthy people across ages. With a J-beta primer mix and a sample-barcoded 5' primer, a second PCR ran about 6 to 11 cycles. A single record per CDR3 protein comes from TCRdb applying MiXCR to the 5' RACE reads. This table has about 720,000 distinct CDR3 sequences, roughly 20% appearing once. The material sequenced was blood. The receptor set was obtained from an older man in good health.

The table lists this clonotype with a few counts. This chain connects TRBV15 to TRBJ1-2; D call uncertain. V shed 1 base and J shed 2 bases, with 14 bases lying between them. The CDR3 loop spans 16 amino acids. Germline loops: CDR1 LNHNV, CDR2 YYDKDF (reference sequence). CDR3 residues: CATSRGFVEGNYGYTF. CDR3 in DNA: TGTGCCACCAGCAGAGGGTTTGTTGAAGGGAACTATGGCTACACCTTC.

The chain has TRBV6-1 and TRBJ2-1; 7 bases align to TRBD2. Germline CDR1 reads MNHNS; CDR2 reads SASEGT. J gave up 6 bases and V 6 bases, and 11 bases lay outside the gene matches. The CDR3 is 15 amino acids. In DNA, the CDR3 is TGTGCCAGCAGCTGGGCGGGAGAGGTTCCCAATGAGCAGTTCTTC. It yields the protein CASSWAGEVPNEQFF.

A few counts support this clonotype. This chain joins TRBV7-2 and TRBJ1-2; the D is unclear. Germline CDR1 is SGHTA and CDR2 is FQGNSA. V was shortened by 8 bases and J by 0 bases, with 16 bases between the two germline ends. This CDR3 contains 15 residues. This chain's CDR3 is CASSTGPEANYGYTF. Written as DNA, the CDR3 is TGTGCCAGCTCCACCGGTCCTGAAGCTAACTATGGCTACACCTTC.

The chain has TRBV5-5 and TRBJ1-4; D not certain. The germline V and J ends were trimmed by 0 bases and 7 bases, with 7 bases remaining between them. The CDR3 extends over 13 amino acids. The V gene's germline CDR1 is SGHKS and CDR2 YYEKEE (reference sequence). This chain's CDR3 is CASSLGIGEKLFF. As DNA, the CDR3 is TGTGCCAGCAGCTTGGGCATTGGTGAAAAACTGTTTTTT.

As for this clonotype: A junction end diverges from the germline sequence, so it may reflect a read error. The rearrangement joins TRBV5-1 to TRBJ2-5; D is undetermined. Germline CDR1 is SGHRS and CDR2 is YFSETQ. CDR3 length: 13 residues. In nucleotides, the CDR3 is TGCGCCTGCAGCCCCGGGTCCGAAGAGACCCAGTACTTC. It codes for CACSPGSEETQYF.

The sample holds a few counts of this clonotype. The chain joins TRBV3-1 to TRBJ2-1, with D uncertain. Trimming cost V 4 bases and J 0 bases, with 13 bases left between them. This CDR3 region has 16 residues. Germline CDR1 LGHDT, CDR2 YNNKEL (reference sequence). CDR3 sequence (DNA): TGTGCCAGCAGCCCGCGTAGTGCAGCCTCCTACAATGAGCAGTTCTTC. Translating it yields CASSPRSAASYNEQFF.

This clonotype appeared a few times. V and J are TRBV5-1 and TRBJ1-1, with TRBD1 as a possible D gene (6 bases). CDR3 length equals 13 residues. Per germline, CDR1 SGHRS and CDR2 YFSETQ. With 2 bases removed from V and 6 bases from J, the gap between germline ends came to 11 bases. Here the CDR3 DNA reads TGCGCCAGCAGCTTTCCAGGGGAAGCTGAAGCTTTCTTT. Its translation: CASSFPGEAEAFF.

In its sample, this clonotype was seen once. The V call is TRBV20-1, the J call TRBJ2-3; D is unclear. Per germline, CDR1 DFQATT and CDR2 SNEGSKA (reference sequence). The ends were cut back, 6 bases at V and 6 bases at J, with 10 bases in the middle. There are 11 residues in the CDR3. CDR3 residues: CSAPHMDTQYF. The DNA of the CDR3 is TGCAGTGCCCCACATATGGATACGCAGTATTTT.

The chain recombines TRBV6-2 or TRBV6-3 with TRBJ2-7; D assignment may be TRBD1 or TRBD2 (6 bases each). Trimming removed 6 bases at V and 1 base at J, with 16 bases between. Germline lookup yields CDR1 MNHEY and CDR2 SVGEGT. CDR3 size: 15 residues. The DNA of the CDR3 is TGTGCCAGCAGAAAGGGGGGTCGGGAGTCCTACGAGCAGTACGTC. Translated, it gives CASRKGGRESYEQYV.

The table lists this clonotype with a few counts. The chain couples TRBV5-6 to TRBJ1-2; possible D gene TRBD1, 6 bases. The germline V gene encodes CDR1 SGHDT and CDR2 YYEEEE. Trimming took off 4 bases at V and 8 bases at J, with 18 bases between the two ends. The CDR3 loop spans 14 amino acids. CDR3 DNA sequence: TGTGCCAGCAGCCCCGGACAGTATCTATACGGCTACACCTTC. Its protein product is CASSPGQYLYGYTF.

This sequence joins TRBV12-3 or TRBV12-4 and TRBJ2-1, with D perhaps being TRBD1 or TRBD2 (5 bases each). CDR3 length: 15 amino acids. With 3 bases removed from V and 2 bases from J, the gap between germline ends came to 11 bases. CDR3 coding DNA: TGTGCCAGCAGTTTCGGGGCCCAAGCCTACAATGAGCAGTTCTTC. Translation: CASSFGAQAYNEQFF.

This chain links TRBV20-1 with TRBJ2-7; a weak D match, TRBD1 (5 bases). The CDR3 has 14 amino acids. CDR1 is DFQATT, CDR2 SNEGSKA, per germline (reference sequence). The CDR3 spells CGATSRESSYEQCV. The CDR3 DNA reads TGCGGTGCTACTTCCAGGGAAAGCTCCTACGAGCAGTGCGTC.

The CDR3 DNA follows: TGCAGTGCTAGAGAGATACAGGAACCGACCCAGTACTTC. Encoded protein: CSAREIQEPTQYF. V is TRBV20-1 and J is TRBJ2-1; possibly TRBD1 for D (5 bases). The DNA end favors TRBJ2-5, so the J call may be wrong. CDR3 size: 13 residues. Per germline, CDR1 DFQATT and CDR2 SNEGSKA (reference sequence).

The chain combines TRBV19 with TRBJ1-2; 7 positions match TRBD1. V lost 6 bases and J lost 4; bases outside the gene matches: 11. Germline V gene lookup returns CDR1 LNHDA and CDR2 SQIVND (reference sequence). This CDR3 has 15 amino acids. CDR3 sequence: CASRNPGGTGYGYTF. CDR3 sequence (DNA): TGTGCCAGTAGGAACCCAGGGGGGACTGGCTATGGCTACACCTTC.

The genes are TRBV7-8 and TRBJ2-7; D remains unclear. Germline CDR1 SGHVS, CDR2 FQNEAQ. V was cut by 3 bases and J by 6 bases, with 15 bases left in between. CDR3 length equals 14 residues. DNA for the CDR3: TGTGCCAGCAGCTTTGCATCCCTAAGCAGCGAGCAGTACGTC. This gives the protein CASSFASLSSEQYV.

In this sample, this clonotype turned up once. The V call is TRBV20-1, the J call TRBJ2-1; the match to TRBD1 covers 8 bases. The V gene's germline CDR1 is DFQATT and CDR2 SNEGSKA (reference sequence). V was pared by 1 base and J by 0 bases, with 17 bases of the junction left unmatched. The CDR3 loop spans 20 amino acids. CDR3 sequence reads: CSARVIRTGWLASSYNEQFF. CDR3 coding DNA: TGCAGTGCTAGAGTAATTAGGACAGGGTGGCTAGCCAGCTCCTACAATGAGCAGTTCTTC.

This clonotype was seen repeatedly, ten times or more. The V gene is TRBV29-1, the J gene TRBJ1-2; perhaps TRBD1 as D (6 bases). V was pared by 7 bases and J by 8 bases, with 17 bases between. The germline CDR1 and CDR2 sequences are SQVTM and ANQGSEA. This CDR3 is built from 12 residues. CDR3 nucleotides: TGCAGCGCCATGACAGGACTCGGCGGCTACACCTTC. Residues: CSAMTGLGGYTF.

The table lists this clonotype with many counts. V usage is TRBV20-1 and J usage is TRBJ2-7, with D tentatively TRBD2 (6 bases). Germline V lookup: CDR1 DFQATT, CDR2 SNEGSKA (reference sequence). V was clipped by 2 bases and J by 2 bases, with 13 bases between them. This CDR3 has 14 residues. The CDR3 sequence: CSARSGDWAYEQYV. CDR3 DNA sequence: TGCAGTGCTAGATCGGGGGACTGGGCCTACGAGCAGTACGTC.

The chain links TRBV18 to TRBJ1-4, with D perhaps TRBD1 (5 bases). V shed 3 bases and J shed 8 bases, with 25 bases lying between them. CDR1 KGHSH and CDR2 LQKENI come from the germline V gene. This CDR3 spans 18 amino acids. The CDR3 spells CASSPPAPLGAGVEKLFF. CDR3 coding DNA: TGTGCCAGCTCACCGCCCGCACCCCTCGGGGCCGGGGTAGAAAAACTGTTTTTT.

The chain uses TRBV20-1 and TRBJ2-4; D might be TRBD2 (5 bases). Germline assignment: CDR1 DFQATT and CDR2 SNEGSKA (reference sequence). Trimming removed 5 bases at V and 0 bases at J, with 8 bases between. CDR3 length equals 13 residues. CDR3 in amino acids: CSAPREAKNIQYF. The CDR3 DNA follows: TGCAGTGCTCCCCGGGAAGCCAAAAACATTCAGTACTTC.